Listed below are T cell receptor beta chains from one sample, sequenced in a study of early T cells in non-severe SARS-CoV-2 infection. Via MiXCR, TCRdb re-called the 5' RACE reads, giving one row per CDR3 protein. The sample has about 35,000 distinct CDR3 sequences, around 4.3% seen once. The specimen was whole blood. The source is an adult who was a healthcare worker with PCR-confirmed SARS-CoV-2 infection or an uninfected control (not recorded which). The CDR3 runs from the conserved cysteine through the conserved F or W. A D gene is named only where the DNA matches it firmly. A clone size is listed for some rows: how often the clone was seen (once, few, many), or a class if it is expanded.

v_gene	abundance	len	j_gene	d_gene	CDR3nt	CDR3aa
TRBV12-3/TRBV12-4	many	13	TRBJ2-3	TRBD1	TGTGCCAGCAGTTTGCAGGGGGCAGATACGCAGTATTTT	CASSLQGADTQYF
TRBV12-3/TRBV12-4	many	12	TRBJ2-6	.	TGTGCCAGCAGTTATGGGGCCAACGTCCTGACTTTC	CASSYGANVLTF
TRBV5-1	many	12	TRBJ2-5	.	TGCGCCAGCAGCTCAAACCAAGAGACCCAGTACTTC	CASSSNQETQYF
TRBV5-1	many	15	TRBJ1-1	.	TGCGCCAGCAGCTCCCCCGAGGGCGGGGGCACTGAAGCTTTCTTT	CASSSPEGGGTEAFF
TRBV7-9	few	15	TRBJ2-7	TRBD1	TGTGCCAGCAGCTCCCGGGGACAGGGTTTCAACGAGCAGTACTTC	CASSSRGQGFNEQYF
TRBV27	many	16	TRBJ2-3	.	TGTGCCAGCAGTTTTGGTCAGGCTATTAGCACAGATACGCAGTATTTT	CASSFGQAISTDTQYF
TRBV7-3	many	13	TRBJ1-2	TRBD1	TGTGCCAGCAGCCCAGGGGGAAGCTATGGCTACACCTTC	CASSPGGSYGYTF
TRBV19	many	15	TRBJ2-2	.	TGTGCCAGTAGTGCGGGACAGATGAACACCGGGGAGCTGTTTTTT	CASSAGQMNTGELFF
TRBV20-1	many	15	TRBJ2-1	TRBD2	TGCAGTGCTAGACCTCTAGCGGGAGACAGCAATGAGCAGTTCTTC	CSARPLAGDSNEQFF
TRBV30	many	15	TRBJ2-1	.	TGTGCCTGGAGTGTTCCCCCCCCATCCCGCCGTGAGCAGTTCTTC	CAWSVPPPSRREQFF
TRBV12-3/TRBV12-4	many	13	TRBJ1-5	.	TGTGCCAGCAGTTTTGTGGGATATCAGCCCCAGCATTTT	CASSFVGYQPQHF
TRBV7-3	.	14	TRBJ2-4	TRBD2	TGTGCCAGCAGCTTTGGAGCGGGAGGGGACATTCAGTACTTC	CASSFGAGGDIQYF
TRBV6-5	many	15	TRBJ2-2	.	TGTGCCAGCAGTTACTTGCGGTCGAACACCGGGGAGCTGTTTTTT	CASSYLRSNTGELFF
TRBV7-2	.	15	TRBJ1-1	TRBD1	TGTGCCAGCAGCTCCCGACAGGGGGCGAACACTGAAGCTTTCTTT	CASSSRQGANTEAFF
TRBV5-1	many	16	TRBJ2-5	TRBD2	TGCGCCAGCAGCCCCCCGGGACTAGCGGGCCAAGAGACCCAGTACTTC	CASSPPGLAGQETQYF
TRBV20-1	many	13	TRBJ1-2	TRBD1	TGCAGTGCTACGCCGGGACAGGGCGATGGCTACACCTTC	CSATPGQGDGYTF
TRBV6-2/TRBV6-3	many	13	TRBJ2-1	TRBD1	TGTGCCAGCAGTTCCGGGACAGCCAATGAGCAGTTCTTC	CASSSGTANEQFF
TRBV19	many	15	TRBJ2-2	TRBD2	TGTGCCAGTAGAGTGACTAGCGCAAACACCGGGGAGCTGTTTTTT	CASRVTSANTGELFF
TRBV7-3	many	16	TRBJ1-5	TRBD1	TGTGCCAGCAGCTTAACCGACAGGGGTGCCAATCAGCCCCAGCATTTT	CASSLTDRGANQPQHF
TRBV5-1	many	15	TRBJ2-7	.	TGCGCCAGCAGCTTGGAGGACGGACCCTCCTACGAGCAGTACTTC	CASSLEDGPSYEQYF
TRBV12-3/TRBV12-4	.	15	TRBJ2-1	TRBD1	TGTGCCAGCAGTCCATCGGACAGGGGGCTAGATGAGCAGTTCTTC	CASSPSDRGLDEQFF
TRBV7-9	.	15	TRBJ1-1	TRBD1	TGTGCCAGCAGTTTGGGCCAGGGGGCAACGACTGAAGCTTTCTTT	CASSLGQGATTEAFF
TRBV20-1	.	15	TRBJ1-6	.	TGCAGTGCTAGACAGGGGCAGGCGGGGAATTCACCCCTCCACTTT	CSARQGQAGNSPLHF
TRBV7-9	medium-sized	13	TRBJ1-1	.	TGTGCCAGCAGCCCCCAAGGGGACACTGAAGCTTTCTTT	CASSPQGDTEAFF
TRBV10-3	.	15	TRBJ2-3	TRBD2	TGTGCCATCAGTGAGTCGTTGGGAGGGACTAGTACTGGCCATTTT	CAISESLGGTSTGHF
TRBV12-3/TRBV12-4	few	13	TRBJ2-3	.	TGTGCCAGCAGTTCGACTTACACAGATACGCAGTATTTT	CASSSTYTDTQYF
TRBV5-4	many	16	TRBJ2-3	.	TGTGCCAGCAGCCCGGTTACCCCTAGTCGGACAGATACGCAGTATTTT	CASSPVTPSRTDTQYF
TRBV5-1	many	16	TRBJ2-7	TRBD2	TGCGCCAGCAGCTCCCTAGCGGGAGGGCCCATCTACGAGCAGTACTTC	CASSSLAGGPIYEQYF
TRBV10-3	many	16	TRBJ2-2	TRBD2	TGTGCCATCAGCCTGGGGACTAGCGGCGACACCGGGGAGCTGTTTTTT	CAISLGTSGDTGELFF
TRBV20-1	many	11	TRBJ2-5	.	TGCAGTGCTAGACCTGAGGAGACCCAGTACTTC	CSARPEETQYF
TRBV27	many	15	TRBJ2-1	.	TGTGCCAGCAGTACTTCCCAAAGAGGACGAGATGAGCAGTTCTTC	CASSTSQRGRDEQFF
TRBV5-6	many	14	TRBJ1-5	.	TGTGCCAGCAGCTTGTTCCGGGGGCATCAGCCCCAGCATTTT	CASSLFRGHQPQHF
TRBV13	many	15	TRBJ2-7	.	TGTGCCAGCAGCTTAACTAGCCCACCCGACTACGAGCAGTACTTC	CASSLTSPPDYEQYF
TRBV7-9	many	17	TRBJ2-5	.	TGTGCCAGCAGCTCTCTGGGGGAGGAGAGAGCAAAGGAGACCCAGTACTTC	CASSSLGEERAKETQYF
TRBV12-3/TRBV12-4	many	15	TRBJ2-7	TRBD1	TGTGCCAGCAGTTCCAAAGGGGGCGGGCTCCACGAGCAGTACTTC	CASSSKGGGLHEQYF
TRBV7-2	many	14	TRBJ1-6	.	TGTGCCAGCAGCTTAGTGCAAGGGCGTTCACCCCTCCACTTT	CASSLVQGRSPLHF
TRBV12-3/TRBV12-4	many	13	TRBJ1-5	.	TGTGCCAGCAGTTTACCAGGGCATCAGCCCCAGCATTTT	CASSLPGHQPQHF
TRBV11-1	many	20	TRBJ2-1	TRBD2	TGTGCCAGCAGTCGCCCTCCTGGCACTAGCGGGAGAGGGTCCTACAATGAGCAGTTCTTC	CASSRPPGTSGRGSYNEQFF
TRBV20-1	medium-sized	16	TRBJ2-1	TRBD1	TGCAGTGCTAGAGACCGACAGGGGAGGTTATACAATGAGCAGTTCTTC	CSARDRQGRLYNEQFF
TRBV20-1	many	14	TRBJ2-5	.	TGCAGTGCTAGGGGAAGGGGCCAAGGAGAGACCCAGTACTTC	CSARGRGQGETQYF